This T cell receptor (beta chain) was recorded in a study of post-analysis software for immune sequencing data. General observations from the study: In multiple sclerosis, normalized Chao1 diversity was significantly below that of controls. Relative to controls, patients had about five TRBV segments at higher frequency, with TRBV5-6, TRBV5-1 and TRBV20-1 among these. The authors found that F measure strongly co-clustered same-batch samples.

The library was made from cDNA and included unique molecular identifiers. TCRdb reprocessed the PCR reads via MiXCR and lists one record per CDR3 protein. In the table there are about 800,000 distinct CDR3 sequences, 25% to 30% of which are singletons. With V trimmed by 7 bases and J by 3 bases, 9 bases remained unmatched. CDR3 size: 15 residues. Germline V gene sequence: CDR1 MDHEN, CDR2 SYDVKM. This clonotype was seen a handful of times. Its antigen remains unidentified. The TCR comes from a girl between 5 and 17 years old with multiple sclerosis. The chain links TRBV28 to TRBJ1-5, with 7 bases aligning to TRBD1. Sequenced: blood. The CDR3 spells CASITQGGYNQPQHF. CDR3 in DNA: TGTGCCAGCATCACGCAGGGGGGATACAATCAGCCCCAGCATTTT. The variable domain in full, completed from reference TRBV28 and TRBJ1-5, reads DVKVTQSSRYLVKRTGEKVFLECVQDMDHENMFWYRQDPGLGLRLIYFSYDVKMKEKGDIPEGYSVSREKKERFSLILESASTNQTSMYLCASITQGGYNQPQHFGDGTRLSIL.